What follows are 27 T cell receptor beta chains derived from one specimen sequenced in a study of graft-versus-host responses after intestinal transplantation. No antigen is known for these receptors. This table comes from immunoSEQ multiplex PCR, and its TCRdb copy is limited to in-frame clones, with some not included. The sample consists of more than 70,000 clones, around 80% of them appearing once. Sequencing used unstimulated CD4+ T cells sorted from spleen or lymph node cells, obtained before intestinal transplant. The receptor source for this set is a human donor who received an intestinal transplant.

This chain connects TRBV29-1 to TRBJ2-5; D perhaps matches TRBD1 (5 bases). Trimming pared 5 bases from V and 3 bases from J, leaving 19 bases between. Per germline, CDR1 SQVTM and CDR2 ANQGSEA. CDR3 length: 15 residues. CDR3 nucleotide sequence: TGCAGCGTTCACCTCCTCCAGGCCAGGGAAGAGACCCAGTACTTC. This translates into CSVHLLQAREETQYF.

V gene TRBV2 combines with J gene TRBJ1-1; no definite D call. The CDR3 covers 10 residues. V gave up 7 bases and J gave up 11 bases, with 11 bases separating them. Germline CDR1 is SNHLY and CDR2 is FYNNEI. In nucleotides, the CDR3 is TGTGCCAGCACCCTAGGGAGCGCTTTCTTT. Its protein is CASTLGSAFF.

CDR3 in amino acids: CASSLHIAGVYEQYF. The CDR3 nucleotides are TGTGCCAGCAGTTTACACATTGCAGGGGTTTACGAGCAGTACTTC. The chain uses TRBV27 and TRBJ2-7; TRBD1 is a possible D gene (6 bases). CDR1 and CDR2 from the germline V gene are MNHEY and SMNVEV (reference sequence). Trimming removed 2 bases at V and 4 bases at J, with 15 bases between. The CDR3 extends over 15 amino acids.

V usage is TRBV5-6 and J usage is TRBJ2-1; the match to TRBD1 covers 8 bases. The junction had 4 bases not matched to a gene; V was cut back by 3 bases and J by 5 bases. CDR1 SGHDT and CDR2 YYEEEE come from the germline V gene. The CDR3 length is 14 residues. The CDR3 region is CASSSGTGNNEQFF. The CDR3 nucleotides are TGTGCCAGCAGCTCCGGGACAGGAAACAATGAGCAGTTCTTC.

This rearrangement joins TRBV2 to TRBJ2-5, with TRBD2 identical over 8 bases. Germline V gene lookup returns CDR1 SNHLY and CDR2 FYNNEI. The CDR3 is made up of 15 amino acids. The junction had 14 bases not matched to a gene; V was cut back by 7 bases and J by 7 bases. CDR3: CASIPHSGNGGTQYF. The CDR3 DNA follows: TGTGCCAGCATTCCCCATAGCGGGAACGGAGGGACCCAGTACTTC.

This clone was observed once. This sequence joins TRBV5-4 and TRBJ2-3, with a weak D call TRBD1 (7 bases). The CDR3 is 15 amino acids. The germline V and J ends were trimmed by 6 bases and 2 bases, with 16 bases remaining between them. Germline V CDR1 and CDR2: SGHNT, YYREEE (reference sequence). CDR3 loop: CASTTGGTDTDTQYF. CDR3 nucleotide sequence: TGTGCCAGCACCACGGGCGGGACAGACACAGATACGCAGTATTTT.

The chain employs TRBV4-2 and TRBJ2-4, with 7 nucleotides matching TRBD2. CDR3 length equals 16 residues. Germline CDR1 reads LGHNA; CDR2 reads YNFKEQ. Losses at the gene ends were 0 bases for V and 8 bases for J; bases not matched to a gene: 10. CDR3 DNA sequence: TGTGCCAGCAGCCAAGATAGGCTAGCGGTCAGGGACATTCAGTACTTC. Encoded protein: CASSQDRLAVRDIQYF.

This chain connects TRBV30 to TRBJ2-1; D is possibly TRBD1 (6 bases). The CDR3 consists of 13 residues. Trimming left V 2 bases short and J 10 bases short, with 15 bases between. The germline CDR1 and CDR2 sequences are GTSNPN and SVGIG (reference sequence). The CDR3 region is CAWSLGGQREQFF. CDR3 nucleotides: TGTGCCTGGAGTCTTGGGGGCCAACGGGAGCAGTTCTTC.

V and J are TRBV2 and TRBJ2-5; 9 bases map to TRBD1. Trimming removed 6 bases from V and 2 bases from J; junction bases left unmatched: 4. The CDR3 has 14 residues. Per the germline V gene, CDR1 is SNHLY and CDR2 is FYNNEI. The CDR3 DNA reads as TGTGCCAGCAGCGCAGACAGGGGGCAAGAGACCCAGTACTTC. It is translated as CASSADRGQETQYF.

V and J are TRBV5-1 and TRBJ2-5; TRBD2 is a possible D gene (6 bases). The CDR3 has 14 amino acids. CDR1 is SGHRS, CDR2 YFSETQ, per germline. Trimming took off 2 bases at V and 5 bases at J, with 13 bases between the two ends. CDR3 sequence (DNA): TGCGCCAGCAGCTTTTCGGGAGTTTCGGAGACCCAGTACTTC. It specifies CASSFSGVSETQYF.

The chain recombines TRBV4-1 with TRBJ2-4, with 7 bases aligning to TRBD1. The CDR3 is made up of 17 amino acids. Germline CDR1 and CDR2: MGHRA and YSYEKL. V was pared by 0 bases and J by 2 bases, with 7 bases of the junction left unmatched. The CDR3 DNA reads as TGCGCCAGCAGCCAAGAACAGGGGAGTATGACCAAAAACATTCAGTACTTC. Translated, it gives CASSQEQGSMTKNIQYF.

This clone has only one observation. V is TRBV19 and J is TRBJ1-6; 8 bases fit TRBD1. V shed 4 bases and J 10 bases; nucleotides not matched to a gene: 6. This CDR3 contains 14 residues. The germline CDR1 and CDR2 sequences are LNHDA and SQIVND (reference sequence). The CDR3 sequence: CASSTDRGDSPLHF. The CDR3 DNA follows: TGTGCCAGTAGTACCGACAGGGGAGACTCACCCCTCCACTTT.

This chain joins TRBV11-1 and TRBJ1-2; 8 bases fit TRBD1. The CDR3 consists of 12 residues. The junction had 6 bases not matched to a gene; V was cut back by 5 bases and J by 10 bases. The germline CDR1 and CDR2 sequences are SGHAT and FQDESV (reference sequence). CDR3 loop: CASSPDRDVYTF. In nucleotides, the CDR3 is TGTGCCAGCAGCCCGGACAGGGATGTCTACACCTTC.

V and J are TRBV29-1 and TRBJ1-2; 12 bases align to TRBD1. Germline V gene lookup returns CDR1 SQVTM and CDR2 ANQGSEA. CDR3 length: 15 amino acids. V shed 7 bases and J 7 bases; nucleotides not matched to a gene: 13. In nucleotides, the CDR3 is TGCAGCGCTGACTCTCCGGGACAGGGGGCTGGTGGCTACACCTTC. As protein: CSADSPGQGAGGYTF.

This clone was recorded only once. Different DNA sequences within this sample yield the same CDR3. The chain carries TRBV5-1 and TRBJ2-3; tentative D call: TRBD1 (6 bases). This CDR3 is 14 amino acids long. The V end was cut by 6 bases, the J end by 0 bases, with 11 bases between. Per germline, CDR1 SGHRS and CDR2 YFSETQ. For the CDR3, the DNA is TGCGCCAGCATGAGAGGGGGAAGCACAGATACGCAGTATTTT. Its translation: CASMRGGSTDTQYF.

This chain links TRBV5-4 with TRBJ1-5, with 7 bases matching TRBD1. This CDR3 is built from 16 residues. V shed 1 base, J shed 2 bases, and the junction held 6 bases outside the gene matches. Germline V gene sequence: CDR1 SGHNT, CDR2 YYREEE (reference sequence). CDR3 coding DNA: TGTGCCAGCAGCTTGAGAGGGGGCTGGGGCAATCAGCCCCAGCATTTT. Translation gives CASSLRGGWGNQPQHF.

The V and J genes are TRBV6-6 and TRBJ2-5; weak D call: TRBD2 (6 bases). The V end was cut by 2 bases, the J end by 5 bases, with 15 bases between. The CDR3 length is 15 residues. Germline CDR1 MNHNY, CDR2 SVGAGI (reference sequence). CDR3 nucleotides: TGTGCCAGCAGTTACCAGGAGGGTTTGTTGGAGACCCAGTACTTC. Translation: CASSYQEGLLETQYF.

This clone was recorded a few times. This chain connects TRBV10-3 to TRBJ2-7; 8 nucleotides agree with TRBD1. The V segment lost 7 bases and the J segment 5 bases; nucleotides outside the gene matches: 7. Germline CDR1 and CDR2: ENHRY and SYGVKD. CDR3 length: 13 residues. CDR3 nucleotides: TGTGCCATCAATCGGGCAGGGGGCAACGAGCAGTACTTC. Protein product: CAINRAGGNEQYF.

This clone was counted only a few times. The chain links TRBV4-2 to TRBJ2-1; TRBD2 agrees at 8 bases. Germline values: CDR1 LGHNA, CDR2 YNFKEQ. V lost 0 bases, J lost 7 bases, and 8 bases stayed unmatched. This CDR3 is built from 16 residues. CDR3 protein: CASSQEPSGRKNEQFF. The DNA of the CDR3 is TGTGCCAGCAGCCAAGAACCCAGCGGGAGAAAAAATGAGCAGTTCTTC.

This clone has at least ten counts. Here the CDR3 reads CASSRIGTGGNEQFF. The CDR3 DNA sequence: TGCGCCAGCAGCCGGATTGGGACAGGGGGGAATGAGCAGTTCTTC. V usage is TRBV4-1 and J usage is TRBJ2-1; 11 nucleotides line up with TRBD1. Germline-derived CDR1 and CDR2 are MGHRA and YSYEKL. The CDR3 is made up of 15 amino acids. V trimming: 4 bases; J trimming: 7 bases; junction bases outside the gene matches: 6.

The chain employs TRBV7-9 and TRBJ2-2; D perhaps matches TRBD1 (6 bases). Germline assignment: CDR1 SEHNR and CDR2 FQNEAQ (reference sequence). This CDR3 is built from 14 residues. Trimming took 1 base from V and 3 from J, leaving 6 bases between them. The CDR3 DNA reads TGTGCCAGCAGCTTAGGGACAGACACCGGGGAGCTGTTTTTT. Its translation is CASSLGTDTGELFF.

This sequence joins TRBV6-5 and TRBJ2-7; TRBD1 matches 8 bases. This CDR3 region has 14 residues. The germline V gene has CDR1 MNHEY and CDR2 SVGAGI. J lost 2 bases, V lost 5 bases, and 5 bases had no gene match. CDR3 in DNA: TGTGCCAGCAGTCTAGGACAGGGTGCCTACGAGCAGTACTTC. As protein: CASSLGQGAYEQYF.

The genes are TRBV4-2 and TRBJ2-6; D is unclear. Germline-derived CDR1 and CDR2 are LGHNA and YNFKEQ. Trimming shortened V by 4 bases and J by 0 bases, and 7 bases separated the two germline ends. The CDR3 runs 15 residues. The CDR3 loop is CASSLSDSGANVLTF. CDR3 coding DNA: TGTGCCAGCAGCCTATCAGACTCTGGGGCCAACGTCCTGACTTTC.

The rearrangement joins TRBV13 to TRBJ1-3, with 10 bases fitting TRBD1. CDR1 is PRHDT and CDR2 is FYEKMQ in the germline V gene (reference sequence). V was clipped by 5 bases and J by 3 bases; unmatched bases: 16. The CDR3 extends over 19 amino acids. CDR3 DNA: TGTGCCAGCAGCGCAGGCCGGGACAGGGGTTCACGACGTGGAAACACCATATATTTT. Protein sequence: CASSAGRDRGSRRGNTIYF.

The genes are TRBV6-6 and TRBJ2-3; 12 bases align to TRBD2. The CDR3 has 15 amino acids. Germline-derived CDR1 and CDR2 are MNHNY and SVGAGI (reference sequence). V was clipped by 5 bases and J by 4 bases; unmatched bases: 4. CDR3 region: CASSRLAGAPDTQYF. The CDR3 DNA reads as TGTGCCAGCAGTCGACTAGCGGGAGCCCCAGATACGCAGTATTTT.

V usage is TRBV5-1 and J usage is TRBJ2-1, with TRBD2 matching over 9 bases. Germline V gives CDR1 SGHRS, CDR2 YFSETQ. This CDR3 region has 15 residues. V was clipped by 4 bases and J by 5 bases; unmatched bases: 7. For the CDR3, the DNA is TGCGCCAGCAGCCCCTTAGCGGGGGCCCACAATGAGCAGTTCTTC. It encodes CASSPLAGAHNEQFF. The entire variable domain, with the rest obtained from reference TRBV5-1 and TRBJ2-1, is as follows: KAGVTQTPRYLIKTRGQQVTLSCSPISGHRSVSWYQQTPGQGLQFLFEYFSETQRNKGNFPGRFSGRQFSNSRSEMNVSTLELGDSALYLCASSPLAGAHNEQFFGPGTRLTVL.

The V call is TRBV10-3, the J call TRBJ2-3; no reliable D call. This CDR3 has 14 amino acids. Germline V lookup: CDR1 ENHRY, CDR2 SYGVKD. Trimming cost V 2 bases and J 2 bases, with 8 bases left between them. The CDR3 spells CAISEPRYTDTQYF. The CDR3 DNA reads TGTGCCATCAGTGAGCCCAGATACACAGATACGCAGTATTTT.